The 30 T cell receptor beta chains in this list originate from one sample, sequenced in a study of T cell clones after liver transplantation. The repertoire was sequenced with immunoSEQ multiplex PCR; TCRdb's copy has only in-frame clones and lacks some. The data show nearly 55,000 clones, 84% seen once. The sample consisted of CD4+ T cells from blood, taken before liver transplant. The receptors shown here come from a human donor who received a liver transplant.

In DNA, the CDR3 is TGTGCCAGCACCAGTAACTATGGCTACACCTTC. Protein: CASTSNYGYTF. J is TRBJ1-2 and V is TRBV6-1; D is undetermined. The CDR3 contains 11 residues. The germline V gene has CDR1 MNHNS and CDR2 SASEGT. Trimming removed 7 bases at V and 1 base at J, with 4 bases between.

This clone is a singleton in its sample. This sequence joins TRBV2 and TRBJ2-2, with D possibly TRBD2 on 6 matching bases. Germline V gene lookup returns CDR1 SNHLY and CDR2 FYNNEI. The CDR3 loop spans 15 amino acids. V dropped 0 bases and J dropped 1 base, with 6 bases sitting between them. The CDR3 is CASSEARGNTGELFF. The DNA of the CDR3 is TGTGCCAGCAGTGAAGCGCGGGGGAACACCGGGGAGCTGTTTTTT.

V gene TRBV10-3 combines with J gene TRBJ1-3; TRBD1 matches at 9 bases. The CDR3 is 14 residues long. Germline loops: CDR1 ENHRY, CDR2 SYGVKD. V trimming: 10 bases; J trimming: 4 bases; junction bases outside the gene matches: 8. The CDR3 DNA follows: TGTGCCAGCACCGGGACAGGGAAAGGAAACACCATATATTTT. Translating it yields CASTGTGKGNTIYF.

The rearrangement links TRBV11-1 to TRBJ2-5; possibly TRBD2 for D (6 bases). CDR3 length: 13 amino acids. V was shortened by 5 bases and J by 2 bases, with 9 bases between the two germline ends. Looked up from germline, CDR1 is SGHAT and CDR2 is FQDESV (reference sequence). The CDR3, as DNA: TGTGCCAGCAGCCGGGACTCTCAAGAGACCCAGTACTTC. This codes for CASSRDSQETQYF.

V is TRBV5-1 and J is TRBJ1-2, with 8 nucleotides matching TRBD1. Germline CDR1 is SGHRS and CDR2 is YFSETQ. This CDR3 region has 18 residues. The trim removed 10 bases at V and 6 bases at J, leaving 26 bases unmatched. This CDR3 reads CAAQHKGTGHPLGDGYTF. In DNA, the CDR3 is TGCGCCGCCCAACACAAGGGGACAGGACATCCCCTAGGGGATGGCTACACCTTC.

The chain links TRBV9 to TRBJ2-7; 7 bases match TRBD1. Germline assignment: CDR1 SGDLS and CDR2 YYNGEE. The CDR3 extends over 14 amino acids. Unmatched junction bases numbered 6, after V lost 3 bases and J lost 3 bases. In DNA, the CDR3 is TGTGCCAGCAGCGCGACAGGGAGAGGCTACGAGCAGTACTTC. Translated: CASSATGRGYEQYF.

The V gene is TRBV7-2, the J gene TRBJ1-4; D uncertain. The V and J ends lost 2 bases and 7 bases respectively, with 14 bases between them. The CDR3 sequence is 15 residues long. Germline V gene data show CDR1 as SGHTA and CDR2 as FQGNSA. CDR3: CASSLSAVGGEKLFF. In DNA, the CDR3 is TGTGCCAGCAGCTTATCGGCAGTTGGTGGTGAAAAACTGTTTTTT.

The chain is built from TRBV7-9 and TRBJ2-1; no reliable D call. Trimming cost V 5 bases and J 8 bases, with 10 bases left between them. CDR3 length equals 12 residues. Germline V CDR1 and CDR2: SEHNR, FQNEAQ (reference sequence). The CDR3 nucleotides read TGTGCCAGCAGCCCAATAGAATATGAGCAGTTCTTC. Residues: CASSPIEYEQFF.

Note on this clone: The junction does not match germline at one end; this may be a read error. The rearrangement joins TRBV7-7 to TRBJ2-7; no reliable D call. Germline V gives CDR1 SSHAT, CDR2 FNYEAQ (reference sequence). The CDR3 length is 13 residues. The CDR3 region has the DNA TGTGCTAGCAGCTTAGACTTTAATAGCGAGCAGTACTTC. Amino acid sequence: CASSLDFNSEQYF.

The CDR3 region is CASSGSTGGTYNEQFF. CDR3 bases: TGTGCCAGCAGCGGATCGACAGGGGGCACCTACAATGAGCAGTTCTTC. This chain uses TRBV11-3 with TRBJ2-1, with 10 nucleotides matching TRBD1. CDR3 length: 16 amino acids. The germline gives CDR1 SGHNT, CDR2 YENEEA. The ends lost 5 bases at V and 2 bases at J; junction bases unmatched: 6.

The V call is TRBV9, the J call TRBJ2-3, with 11 bases fitting TRBD2. The CDR3 consists of 17 residues. From germline, CDR1 is SGDLS and CDR2 YYNGEE. V was clipped by 4 bases and J by 0 bases; unmatched bases: 7. The CDR3 region is CASSLEWTSGSTDTQYF. In DNA form, the CDR3 reads TGTGCCAGCAGCCTCGAATGGACTAGCGGGAGCACAGATACGCAGTATTTT. The whole variable domain, remainder taken from reference TRBV9 and TRBJ2-3, is DSGVTQTPKHLITATGQRVTLRCSPRSGDLSVYWYQQSLDQGLQFLIQYYNGEERAKGNILERFSAQQFPDLHSELNLSSLELGDSALYFCASSLEWTSGSTDTQYFGPGTRLTVL.

The genes are TRBV7-3 and TRBJ2-1; 13 nucleotides agree with TRBD2. CDR1 and CDR2 from the germline V gene are SGHTA and FQGTGA. Trimming removed 5 bases from V and 6 bases from J; junction bases left unmatched: 4. The CDR3 extends over 15 amino acids. The chain's CDR3 is CASSPGLAGVNEQFF. The CDR3 coding sequence is TGTGCCAGCAGCCCCGGACTAGCGGGAGTCAATGAGCAGTTCTTC.

The chain combines TRBV28 with TRBJ2-7, with D possibly matching TRBD2 (6 bases). With 4 bases removed from V and 2 bases from J, the gap between germline ends came to 21 bases. This CDR3 spans 17 amino acids. Germline V gives CDR1 MDHEN, CDR2 SYDVKM. The CDR3 here is CASSSGRGVAFPYEQYF. CDR3 DNA: TGTGCCAGCAGTTCCGGCCGCGGGGTAGCCTTCCCCTACGAGCAGTACTTC.

This chain links TRBV21-1 with TRBJ2-7; the table calls TRBD2, which could not be checked here. TRBV21-1 is reported as a pseudogene. This CDR3 spans 16 amino acids. CDR3 DNA sequence: TGTGCCAGCAGCAGGCGCACGGGGAGGAGCTCCTACGAGCAGTACTTC. It yields the protein CASSRRTGRSSYEQYF.

This rearrangement joins TRBV6-1 to TRBJ1-5, with D hard to call. Between the trimmed V and J ends, which lost 0 bases and 4 bases, there was a span of 10 bases. The CDR3 covers 15 residues. Looked up from germline, CDR1 is MNHNS and CDR2 is SASEGT. The CDR3 sequence is CASSEAVGPNQPQHF. In nucleotides, the CDR3 is TGTGCCAGCAGTGAAGCGGTCGGCCCGAATCAGCCCCAGCATTTT.

The rearrangement uses TRBV5-4 and TRBJ2-3; D unresolved. Trimming removed 2 bases at V and 0 bases at J, with 4 bases between. In germline, CDR1 is SGHNT, CDR2 YYREEE (reference sequence). The CDR3 is made up of 13 amino acids. As DNA, the CDR3 is TGTGCCAGCAGCTTACCTAGCACAGATACGCAGTATTTT. This encodes CASSLPSTDTQYF.

This clone was counted a single time. This chain joins TRBV5-6 and TRBJ1-6; 7 bases fit TRBD1. V lost 4 bases to trimming and J lost 5 bases; unmatched junction nucleotides: 9. Per germline, CDR1 SGHDT and CDR2 YYEEEE. The CDR3 contains 16 residues. The CDR3 sequence is CASSDNTGTDNSPLHF. CDR3 in DNA: TGTGCCAGCAGCGATAATACCGGGACAGATAATTCACCCCTCCACTTT.

In this sample, this clone turned up many times. The J gene is TRBJ2-5, the V gene TRBV5-1; D is ambiguous. Germline values: CDR1 SGHRS, CDR2 YFSETQ. Trimming took off 1 base at V and 0 bases at J, with 1 base between the two ends. The CDR3 length is 12 residues. In DNA, the CDR3 is TGCGCCAGCAGCTTGAACCAAGAGACCCAGTACTTC. Amino acids: CASSLNQETQYF.

The V gene is TRBV6-6, the J gene TRBJ1-1; tentative D call: TRBD1 (5 bases). This CDR3 is built from 16 residues. Between the trimmed V and J ends, which lost 6 bases and 3 bases, there was a span of 20 bases. CDR1 MNHNY and CDR2 SVGAGI come from the germline V gene (reference sequence). CDR3 in amino acids: CASRQSWGERDTEAFF. For the CDR3, the DNA is TGTGCCAGCAGACAAAGCTGGGGGGAGAGAGACACTGAAGCTTTCTTT.

This clone appeared a single time. The chain employs TRBV10-3 and TRBJ2-3; TRBD2 matches 7 bases. This CDR3 is built from 14 residues. Germline V lookup: CDR1 ENHRY, CDR2 SYGVKD. V lost 10 bases and J lost 2; bases outside the gene matches: 9. CDR3 DNA: TGTGCCACCACCCGCAGCGGGGACACAGATACGCAGTATTTT. Translated, it gives CATTRSGDTDTQYF.

This clone turned up a few times. The J gene is TRBJ2-1, the V gene TRBV2, with 8 bases matching TRBD1. CDR3 length: 13 amino acids. From germline, CDR1 is SNHLY and CDR2 FYNNEI. V lost 7 bases to trimming and J lost 6 bases; unmatched junction nucleotides: 5. In DNA form, the CDR3 reads TGTGCCAGCAACCTGGGGACAGGCAATGAGCAGTTCTTC. It translates to CASNLGTGNEQFF.

The chain is built from TRBV6-5 and TRBJ1-5; D remains unclear. Trimming stripped 2 bases from V and 5 bases from J, with 7 bases between. CDR3 size: 13 residues. Germline CDR1 and CDR2: MNHEY and SVGAGI. The CDR3 coding sequence is TGTGCCAGCAGTTACAGACTTGATCAGCCCCAGCATTTT. Translating it yields CASSYRLDQPQHF.

The chain has TRBV7-2 and TRBJ2-7; 7 nucleotides agree with TRBD1. Unmatched junction bases numbered 16, after V lost 5 bases and J lost 6 bases. The CDR3 runs 16 residues. From germline, CDR1 is SGHTA and CDR2 FQGNSA. CDR3 sequence reads: CASSPRGRQGRVEQYF. The CDR3 coding sequence is TGTGCCAGCAGCCCCCGGGGTCGACAGGGAAGGGTCGAGCAGTACTTC.

The V and J genes are TRBV10-3 and TRBJ2-6, with TRBD2 identical over 8 bases. This CDR3 has 14 amino acids. The ends lost 7 bases at V and 10 bases at J; junction bases unmatched: 9. CDR1 is ENHRY, CDR2 SYGVKD, per germline. The CDR3 sequence is CAINPSGRLNVLTF. CDR3 DNA sequence: TGTGCCATCAACCCCAGCGGGAGATTAAACGTCCTGACTTTC.

The rearrangement links TRBV21-1 to TRBJ2-3; TRBD2 is the table's D call and was not checked against the DNA. TRBV21-1 is recorded as a pseudogene. The CDR3 loop spans 16 amino acids. DNA of the CDR3: TGTGCCAGCAGCAAGGTAATGGGTCGGGGGACAGATACGCAGTATTTT. It translates to CASSKVMGRGTDTQYF.

In this sample, this clone turned up once. Other DNA sequences in the same sample also yield this CDR3. The CDR3 loop is CASSMSGTDTQYF. The CDR3 coding sequence is TGTGCCAGTAGTATGTCTGGCACAGATACGCAGTATTTT. This chain connects TRBV19 to TRBJ2-3; D unresolved. V gave up 3 bases and J gave up 1 base, with 5 bases separating them. The CDR3 runs 13 residues. Germline CDR1 and CDR2: LNHDA and SQIVND (reference sequence).

The chain uses TRBV11-2 and TRBJ2-7; 9 bases line up with TRBD1. V gave up 5 bases and J gave up 3 bases; unmatched junction bases: 8. The CDR3 is 15 residues long. The germline V gene has CDR1 SGHAT and CDR2 FQNNGV. The CDR3 sequence is CASSPGTGQGYEQYF. The CDR3 DNA follows: TGTGCCAGCAGCCCTGGGACGGGACAGGGCTACGAGCAGTACTTC.

The chain is built from TRBV6-1 and TRBJ1-6, with 7 bases matching TRBD1. Germline CDR1 MNHNS, CDR2 SASEGT. The CDR3 is made up of 14 amino acids. V lost 2 bases and J lost 8; bases outside the gene matches: 3. CDR3 sequence (DNA): TGTGCCAGCAGTGAAAGGCAGGGGGATTCACCCCTCCACTTT. Protein: CASSERQGDSPLHF.

The chain is built from TRBV7-3 and TRBJ2-2; tentative D call: TRBD2 (6 bases). Germline V gene lookup returns CDR1 SGHTA and CDR2 FQGTGA. Between the trimmed V and J ends, which lost 4 bases and 0 bases, there was a span of 18 bases. The CDR3 contains 18 residues. CDR3 in amino acids: CASSSSGRGKTNTGELFF. CDR3 nucleotides: TGTGCCAGCAGCTCCTCGGGGCGGGGCAAGACGAACACCGGGGAGCTGTTTTTT.

This chain uses TRBV19 with TRBJ1-6, with 8 bases that match TRBD1. The germline V gene has CDR1 LNHDA and CDR2 SQIVND (reference sequence). This CDR3 is 14 amino acids long. Trimming took 6 bases from V and 10 from J; bases not matched to a gene: 8. The CDR3 region is CASSLGQVSSPLHF. In DNA, the CDR3 is TGTGCCAGTAGCCTGGGACAGGTTAGCTCACCCCTCCACTTT. The variable domain in full, completed from reference TRBV19 and TRBJ1-6, reads DGGITQSPKYLFRKEGQNVTLSCEQNLNHDAMYWYRQDPGQGLRLIYYSQIVNDFQKGDIAEGYSVSREKKESFPLTVTSAQKNPTAFYLCASSLGQVSSPLHFGNGTRLTVT.